This TCR beta chain was sequenced for a study of post-analysis software for immune sequencing data. The study's findings and limits: Elevated frequency relative to controls characterized roughly five TRBV segments in patients, TRBV5-6, TRBV5-1 and TRBV20-1 among them.

This clonotype was counted ten times or more. The antigen remains unidentified. The authors incorporated unique molecular identifiers into the TCR beta cDNA libraries. TCRdb analysed the PCR reads with MiXCR anew, one entry per CDR3 protein. The sample comprises over 250,000 distinct CDR3 sequences, 30% to 45% of which are singletons, and 4% to 6% rests with the top ten. The CDR3 is 15 amino acids. V lost 0 bases, J lost 0 bases, and 8 bases lay in between. From germline, CDR1 is SGHRS and CDR2 YFSETQ. The TCR originated in a girl aged 5 to 17 with multiple sclerosis. V is TRBV5-1 and J is TRBJ2-3; D might be TRBD2 (6 bases). Sequencing was carried out using blood. CDR3 DNA: TGCGCCAGCAGCTTGGAGGGGACTAGCACAGATACGCAGTATTTT. Its protein is CASSLEGTSTDTQYF.